This T cell receptor (beta chain) was documented in a study of shared clonotypes between healthy human individuals. CD4+ cells underwent separation, giving CD45RA+ naive and CD45RA-negative memory subsets. The CDR3 loop spans 13 amino acids. The ends were cut back, 5 bases at V and 3 bases at J, with 8 bases in the middle. Germline V gene sequence: CDR1 SNHLY, CDR2 FYNNEI. Using immunoSEQ multiplex PCR, the repertoire was profiled, and TCRdb retains in-frame clones only, with some absent. Among about 2 million clones listed, 90% to 95% were seen once. What was sequenced was naive CD4+ T cells sorted from blood. Subset defined: CD45RA+ positively selected. The rearrangement joins TRBV2 to TRBJ2-4, with D possibly matching TRBD1 (5 bases). This TCR came from a man younger than 35 in good health. DNA of the CDR3: TGTGCCAGCAGTACGCAGGGCAAAAACATTCAGTACTTC. Its translation is CASSTQGKNIQYF.